This entry lists 6 T cell receptor beta chains sequenced from one sample in a study of shared clonotypes between healthy human individuals. Sequenced by immunoSEQ multiplex PCR; TCRdb stores in-frame clones only, minus some. The sample has approximately 2.1 million clones; approximately 93% are singletons. The sequenced sample was naive CD4+ T cells from PBMCs. The subset: CD45RA+ positively selected. These receptors all come from a man between 18 and 29 years old in good health. Some clones in this sample may be carry-over from other donors' samples.

This clone was recorded once. This rearrangement joins TRBV18 to TRBJ2-5, with D possibly being TRBD2 (6 bases). Trimming took 6 bases from V and 4 from J, leaving 15 bases between them. Germline V gene lookup returns CDR1 KGHSH and CDR2 LQKENI. The CDR3 is 14 amino acids. The CDR3 coding sequence is TGTGCCAGCTCCCCCCGGGGGACCGGAGAGACCCAGTACTTC. Its protein is CASSPRGTGETQYF.

This clone was detected once. The J gene is TRBJ1-1, the V gene TRBV2; D gene uncertain. The germline V and J ends were trimmed by 9 bases and 4 bases, with 12 bases remaining between them. Germline values: CDR1 SNHLY, CDR2 FYNNEI. This CDR3 is 12 amino acids long. The DNA of the CDR3 is TGTGCCAGTATGAGGGAAGTCACTGAAGCTTTCTTT. Its translation is CASMREVTEAFF.

This chain uses TRBV5-1 with TRBJ2-3, with D unclear. The germline gives CDR1 SGHRS, CDR2 YFSETQ. The length of the CDR3 is 15 residues. Between the trimmed V and J ends, which lost 0 bases and 3 bases, there was a span of 11 bases. The CDR3 DNA reads TGCGCCAGCAGCTTGGAGGTCGGGTTAACAGATACGCAGTATTTT. It codes for CASSLEVGLTDTQYF.

The rearrangement uses TRBV7-2 and TRBJ2-7, with D tentatively TRBD2 (5 bases). The CDR3 loop spans 16 amino acids. The germline V and J ends were trimmed by 5 bases and 3 bases, with 20 bases remaining between them. Germline loops: CDR1 SGHTA, CDR2 FQGNSA. DNA of the CDR3: TGTGCCAGCAGCCGGGCCCAAGGACTGGCTTTCTACGAGCAGTACTTC. Encoded protein: CASSRAQGLAFYEQYF.

The J gene is TRBJ2-7, the V gene TRBV4-1; the match to TRBD2 covers 8 bases. Germline trimming cut 6 bases from V and 5 bases from J; bases unmatched to any gene: 9. This CDR3 contains 14 residues. Germline V gene lookup returns CDR1 MGHRA and CDR2 YSYEKL. This chain's CDR3 is CASRNLAGSNEQYF. CDR3 bases: TGCGCCAGCAGAAACCTAGCGGGCTCGAACGAGCAGTACTTC.

The genes are TRBV11-2 and TRBJ2-3; D unclear. CDR1 is SGHAT and CDR2 is FQNNGV in the germline V gene. This CDR3 region has 15 residues. Trimming cost V 5 bases and J 7 bases, with 19 bases left between them. As DNA, the CDR3 is TGTGCCAGCAGCCACACTCTTGACCCCCCATATACGCAGTATTTT. This translates into CASSHTLDPPYTQYF.